The 11 T cell receptor beta chains below come from one sample, sequenced in a study of cytomegalovirus exposure and HLA in healthy donors. The PCR made use of 60 Vbeta and 13 Jbeta primers. Only in-frame clones appear in the TCRdb table, and some are missing; sequencing was by immunoSEQ multiplex PCR. The table lists fewer than 200,000 clones, around 83% of them singletons, with roughly 1.5% in the top ten. Material for sequencing was PBMCs. The receptors originated from a man aged 50 or older in good health and CMV-seronegative.

The chain joins TRBV11-1 to TRBJ2-3, with 7 bases that match TRBD2. From germline, CDR1 is SGHAT and CDR2 FQDESV (reference sequence). The CDR3 has 13 residues. V shed 8 bases and J 8 bases; nucleotides not matched to a gene: 10. The CDR3 region is CASAAGEGRTQYF. CDR3 sequence (DNA): TGTGCCAGCGCGGCGGGAGAGGGGCGTACGCAGTATTTT.

The chain recombines TRBV7-2 with TRBJ1-3; no reliable D call. Germline loops: CDR1 SGHTA, CDR2 FQGNSA. This CDR3 contains 11 residues. The V end was cut by 3 bases, the J end by 10 bases, with 7 bases between. The CDR3 protein is CASSFPVTIYF. CDR3 nucleotides: TGTGCCAGCAGCTTCCCTGTTACCATATATTTT.

This chain joins TRBV18 and TRBJ2-2; TRBD1 agrees at 8 bases. CDR3 length: 15 amino acids. CDR1 is KGHSH, CDR2 LQKENI, per germline. V trimming: 5 bases; J trimming: 4 bases; junction bases outside the gene matches: 6. The CDR3 region is CASSSTGGSTGELFF. CDR3 bases: TGTGCCAGCTCATCCACAGGGGGTAGCACCGGGGAGCTGTTTTTT.

The V gene is TRBV6-5, the J gene TRBJ2-7; D is perhaps TRBD2 (6 bases). Germline V gene sequence: CDR1 MNHEY, CDR2 SVGAGI. The CDR3 contains 14 residues. V lost 0 bases, J lost 7 bases, and 13 bases lay in between. The chain's CDR3 is CASSYSRRGGEQYF. DNA for the CDR3: TGTGCCAGCAGTTACTCGAGGAGGGGAGGAGAGCAGTACTTC.

This chain connects TRBV29-1 to TRBJ2-3, with 10 bases lining up with TRBD2. Looked up from germline, CDR1 is SQVTM and CDR2 is ANQGSEA. There are 16 residues in the CDR3. With 4 bases clipped from V and 6 bases from J, the junction kept 13 bases outside the gene matches. The CDR3 loop is CSVGGAAAGGPDTQYF. The CDR3, as DNA: TGCAGCGTTGGGGGAGCAGCAGCGGGAGGGCCGGATACGCAGTATTTT.

This clone appeared once. The CDR3 DNA follows: TGTGCCAGCAGCAAAGAGTTCAGACTTTTCTCTGGAAACACCATATATTTT. This encodes CASSKEFRLFSGNTIYF. The V and J genes are TRBV21-1 and TRBJ1-3. TRBV21-1 is an annotated pseudogene. The CDR3 loop spans 17 amino acids.

There are a few counts of this clone. The rearrangement links TRBV18 to TRBJ1-1; D is unresolved. Germline V gives CDR1 KGHSH, CDR2 LQKENI. The CDR3 is made up of 11 amino acids. Deletions cut 4 bases from V and 8 bases from J, with 8 bases between. The CDR3 DNA sequence: TGTGCCAGCTCACAGTCCGAGGAAGCTTTCTTT. Translating it yields CASSQSEEAFF.

This clone has only a few counts. This chain joins TRBV10-1 and TRBJ2-4; D is perhaps TRBD1 (6 bases). Germline CDR1 is WNHNN and CDR2 is SYGVQD (reference sequence). This CDR3 region has 15 residues. Between the trimmed V and J ends, which lost 6 bases and 3 bases, there was a span of 15 bases. This CDR3 is CASRAYRVDKNIQYF. The CDR3 nucleotides are TGCGCCAGCAGAGCATACAGGGTCGACAAAAACATTCAGTACTTC.

J is TRBJ1-1 and V is TRBV6-5; D might be TRBD1 (5 bases). In germline, CDR1 is MNHEY, CDR2 SVGAGI. Trimming shortened V by 6 bases and J by 0 bases, and 8 bases separated the two germline ends. This CDR3 is built from 13 residues. The CDR3 DNA sequence: TGTGCCAGCAGGTGGACATTGAACACTGAAGCTTTCTTT. Amino acid sequence: CASRWTLNTEAFF.

The chain joins TRBV5-1 to TRBJ1-1, with 10 bases identical to TRBD1. Germline CDR1 is SGHRS and CDR2 is YFSETQ. CDR3 length: 16 amino acids. The V gene end was trimmed by 0 bases and the J gene end by 7 bases; junction bases not matched to a gene: 9. In DNA, the CDR3 is TGCGCCAGCAGCTTGGTTGAGACAGGGGGCTCAGGTGAAGCTTTCTTT. It yields the protein CASSLVETGGSGEAFF.

V gene TRBV9 combines with J gene TRBJ1-2; 9 positions agree with TRBD1. Germline V lookup: CDR1 SGDLS, CDR2 YYNGEE. The CDR3 runs 15 residues. The V gene end was trimmed by 4 bases and the J gene end by 2 bases; junction bases not matched to a gene: 6. CDR3 residues: CASSYNRGRNYGYTF. DNA for the CDR3: TGTGCCAGCAGCTACAACAGGGGGCGCAACTATGGCTACACCTTC.